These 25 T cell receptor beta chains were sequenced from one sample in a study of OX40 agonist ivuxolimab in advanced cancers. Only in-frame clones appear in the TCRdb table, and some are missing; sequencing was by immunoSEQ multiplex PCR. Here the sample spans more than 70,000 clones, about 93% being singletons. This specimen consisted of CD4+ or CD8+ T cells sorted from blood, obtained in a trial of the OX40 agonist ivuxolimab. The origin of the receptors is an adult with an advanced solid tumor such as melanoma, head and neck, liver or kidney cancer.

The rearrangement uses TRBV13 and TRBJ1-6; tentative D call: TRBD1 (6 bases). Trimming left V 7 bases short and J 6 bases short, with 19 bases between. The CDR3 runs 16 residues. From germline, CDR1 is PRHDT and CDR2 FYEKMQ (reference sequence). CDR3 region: CASTQGGDRRNSPLHF. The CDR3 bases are TGTGCCAGCACCCAAGGGGGAGATCGACGTAATTCACCCCTCCACTTT.

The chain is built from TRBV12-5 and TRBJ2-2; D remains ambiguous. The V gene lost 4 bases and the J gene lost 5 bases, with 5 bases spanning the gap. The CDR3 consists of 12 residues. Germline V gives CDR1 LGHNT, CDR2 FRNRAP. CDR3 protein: CASGYGTGELFF. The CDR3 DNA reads TGTGCTAGTGGTTACGGGACCGGGGAGCTGTTTTTT.

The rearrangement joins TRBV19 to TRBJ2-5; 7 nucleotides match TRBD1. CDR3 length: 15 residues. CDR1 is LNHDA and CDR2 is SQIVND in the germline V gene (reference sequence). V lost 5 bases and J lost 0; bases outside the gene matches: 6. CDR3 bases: TGTGCCAGTAGTTCAGGGGGATCGTACCAAGAGACCCAGTACTTC. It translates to CASSSGGSYQETQYF.

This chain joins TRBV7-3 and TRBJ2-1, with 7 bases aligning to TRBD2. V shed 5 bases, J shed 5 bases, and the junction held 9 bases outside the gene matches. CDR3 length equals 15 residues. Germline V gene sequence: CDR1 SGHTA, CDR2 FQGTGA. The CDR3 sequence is CASSPSGTVNNEQFF. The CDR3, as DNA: TGTGCCAGCAGCCCAAGCGGGACTGTCAACAATGAGCAGTTCTTC.

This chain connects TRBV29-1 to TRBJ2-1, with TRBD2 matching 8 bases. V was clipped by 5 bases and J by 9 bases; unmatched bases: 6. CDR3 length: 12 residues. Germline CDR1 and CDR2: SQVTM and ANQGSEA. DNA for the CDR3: TGCAGCGTTACCGGGACTAGTGGTGAGCAGTTCTTC. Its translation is CSVTGTSGEQFF.

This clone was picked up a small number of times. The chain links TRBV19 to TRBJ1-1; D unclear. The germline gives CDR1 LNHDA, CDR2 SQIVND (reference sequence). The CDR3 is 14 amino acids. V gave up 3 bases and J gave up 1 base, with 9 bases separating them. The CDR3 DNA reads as TGTGCCAGTAGTATCGGACGGAAGAACACTGAAGCTTTCTTT. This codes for CASSIGRKNTEAFF.

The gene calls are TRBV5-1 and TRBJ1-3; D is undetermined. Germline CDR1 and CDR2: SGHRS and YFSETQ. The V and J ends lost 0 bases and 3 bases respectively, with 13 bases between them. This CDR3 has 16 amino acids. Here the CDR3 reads CASSLGTPGGGNTIYF. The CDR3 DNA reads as TGCGCCAGCAGCTTGGGCACACCGGGCGGTGGAAACACCATATATTTT.

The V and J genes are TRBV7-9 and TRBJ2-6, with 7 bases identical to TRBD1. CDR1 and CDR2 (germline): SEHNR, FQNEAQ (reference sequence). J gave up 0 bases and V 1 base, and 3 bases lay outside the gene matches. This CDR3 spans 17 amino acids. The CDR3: CASSLGDSNSGANVLTF. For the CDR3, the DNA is TGTGCCAGCAGCTTAGGGGACAGTAACTCTGGGGCCAACGTCCTGACTTTC.

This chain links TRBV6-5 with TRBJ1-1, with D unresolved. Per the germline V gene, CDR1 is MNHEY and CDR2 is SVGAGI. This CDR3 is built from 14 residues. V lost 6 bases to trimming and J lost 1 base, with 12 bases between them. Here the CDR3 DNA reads TGTGCCAGCAGCCCTCCGGGCCCGAACACTGAAGCTTTCTTT. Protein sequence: CASSPPGPNTEAFF.

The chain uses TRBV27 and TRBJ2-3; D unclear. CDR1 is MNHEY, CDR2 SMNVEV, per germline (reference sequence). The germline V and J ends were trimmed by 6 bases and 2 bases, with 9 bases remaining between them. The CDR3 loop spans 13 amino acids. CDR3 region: CASSLGTTDTQYF. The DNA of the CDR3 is TGTGCCAGCAGCCTGGGAACCACAGATACGCAGTATTTT.

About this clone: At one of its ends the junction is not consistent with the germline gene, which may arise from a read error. The DNA for the CDR3 is TGTGCCAGCAGCCTTAAGGGGGCCCCTAAGTATGGCTACACCTTC. Protein: CASSLKGAPKYGYTF. This chain uses TRBV13 with TRBJ1-2, with 7 bases fitting TRBD1. The CDR3 length is 15 residues. Looked up from germline, CDR1 is PRHDT and CDR2 is FYEKMQ (reference sequence).

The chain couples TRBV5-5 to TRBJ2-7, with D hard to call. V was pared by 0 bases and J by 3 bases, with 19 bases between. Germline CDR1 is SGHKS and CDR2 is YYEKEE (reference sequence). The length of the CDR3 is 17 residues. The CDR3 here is CASSLAVSHTIYYEQYF. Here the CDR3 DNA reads TGTGCCAGCAGCTTGGCTGTCAGTCATACAATTTACTACGAGCAGTACTTC.

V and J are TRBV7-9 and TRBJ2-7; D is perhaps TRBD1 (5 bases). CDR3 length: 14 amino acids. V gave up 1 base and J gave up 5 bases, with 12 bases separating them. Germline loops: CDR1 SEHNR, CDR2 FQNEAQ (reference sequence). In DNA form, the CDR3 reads TGTGCCAGCAGCTTAGAGGTCAGCAGGGACGAGCAGTACTTC. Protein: CASSLEVSRDEQYF.

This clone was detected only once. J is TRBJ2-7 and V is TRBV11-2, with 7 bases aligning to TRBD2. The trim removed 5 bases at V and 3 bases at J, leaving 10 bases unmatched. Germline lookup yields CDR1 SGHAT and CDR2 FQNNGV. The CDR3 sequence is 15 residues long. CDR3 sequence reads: CASSPLEGGNYEQYF. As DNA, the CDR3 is TGTGCCAGCAGCCCCCTAGAGGGAGGGAACTACGAGCAGTACTTC.

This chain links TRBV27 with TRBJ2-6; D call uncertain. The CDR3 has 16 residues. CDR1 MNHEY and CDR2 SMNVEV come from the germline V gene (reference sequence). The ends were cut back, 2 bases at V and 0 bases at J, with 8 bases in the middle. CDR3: CASSLSPVSGANVLTF. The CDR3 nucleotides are TGTGCCAGCAGTTTAAGTCCGGTCTCTGGGGCCAACGTCCTGACTTTC. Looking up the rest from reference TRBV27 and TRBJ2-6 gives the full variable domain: EAQVTQNPRYLITVTGKKLTVTCSQNMNHEYMSWYRQDPGLGLRQIYYSMNVEVTDKGDVPEGYKVSRKEKRNFPLILESPSPNQTSLYFCASSLSPVSGANVLTFGAGSRLTVL.

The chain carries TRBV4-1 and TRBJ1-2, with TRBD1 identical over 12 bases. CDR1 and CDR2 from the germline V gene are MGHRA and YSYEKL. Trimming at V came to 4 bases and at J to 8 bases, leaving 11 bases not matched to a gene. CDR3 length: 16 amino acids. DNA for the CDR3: TGCGCCAGCAGCCCTCTCGGGACAGGGGGCGCGAAAGGCTACACCTTC. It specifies CASSPLGTGGAKGYTF.

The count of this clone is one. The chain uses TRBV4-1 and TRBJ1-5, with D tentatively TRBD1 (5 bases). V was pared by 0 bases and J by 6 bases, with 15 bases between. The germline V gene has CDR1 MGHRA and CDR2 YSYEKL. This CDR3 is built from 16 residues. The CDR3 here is CASSQDGGGAGQPQHF. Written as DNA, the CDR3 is TGCGCCAGCAGCCAAGACGGCGGAGGGGCCGGTCAGCCCCAGCATTTT.

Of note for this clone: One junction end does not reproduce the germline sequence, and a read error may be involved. CDR3 sequence: CASSVASSGSHHQEAQYF. The CDR3 DNA sequence: TGTGCCAGCAGCGTAGCGTCTAGCGGGAGCCATCACCAAGAGGCCCAGTACTTC. The chain couples TRBV9 to TRBJ2-5; TRBD2 agrees at 10 bases. There are 18 residues in the CDR3. Germline CDR1 and CDR2: SGDLS and YYNGEE.

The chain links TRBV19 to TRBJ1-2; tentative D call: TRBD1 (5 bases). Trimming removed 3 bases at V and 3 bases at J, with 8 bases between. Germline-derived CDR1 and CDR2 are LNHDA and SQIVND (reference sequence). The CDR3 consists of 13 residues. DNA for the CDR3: TGTGCCAGTAGTATCGGCAGGGACTATGGCTACACCTTC. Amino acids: CASSIGRDYGYTF.

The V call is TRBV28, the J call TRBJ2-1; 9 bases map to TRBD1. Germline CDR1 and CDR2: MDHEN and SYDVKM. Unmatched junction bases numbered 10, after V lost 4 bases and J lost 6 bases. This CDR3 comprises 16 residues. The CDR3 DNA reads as TGTGCCAGCAGTTCATCGCCCGGGACAGGGTTCAATGAGCAGTTCTTC. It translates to CASSSSPGTGFNEQFF.

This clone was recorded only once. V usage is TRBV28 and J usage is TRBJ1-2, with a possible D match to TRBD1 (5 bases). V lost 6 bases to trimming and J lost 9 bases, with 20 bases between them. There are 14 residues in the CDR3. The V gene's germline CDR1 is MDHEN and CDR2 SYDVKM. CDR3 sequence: CASSLRGGGNSYTF. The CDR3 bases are TGTGCCAGCAGCCTTCGTGGGGGAGGGAACAGCTACACCTTC.

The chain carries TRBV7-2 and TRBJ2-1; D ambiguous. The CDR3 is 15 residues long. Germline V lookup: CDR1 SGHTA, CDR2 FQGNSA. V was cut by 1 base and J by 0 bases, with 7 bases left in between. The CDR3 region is CASSLGWSSYNEQFF. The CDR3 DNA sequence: TGTGCCAGCAGCTTAGGCTGGAGCTCCTACAATGAGCAGTTCTTC.

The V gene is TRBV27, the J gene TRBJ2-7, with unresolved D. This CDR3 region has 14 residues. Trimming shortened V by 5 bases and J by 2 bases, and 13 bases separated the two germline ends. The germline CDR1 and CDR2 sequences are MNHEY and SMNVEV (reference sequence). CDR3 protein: CASSTSGSPYEQYF. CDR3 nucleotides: TGTGCCAGCAGTACCTCAGGTTCCCCCTACGAGCAGTACTTC.

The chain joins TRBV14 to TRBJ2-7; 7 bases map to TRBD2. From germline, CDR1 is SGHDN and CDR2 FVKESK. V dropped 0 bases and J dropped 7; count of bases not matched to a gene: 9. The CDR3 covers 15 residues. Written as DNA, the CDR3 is TGTGCCAGCAGCCAAGAGTCGCGGGGGTTTCGGGAGCAGTACTTC. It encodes CASSQESRGFREQYF.

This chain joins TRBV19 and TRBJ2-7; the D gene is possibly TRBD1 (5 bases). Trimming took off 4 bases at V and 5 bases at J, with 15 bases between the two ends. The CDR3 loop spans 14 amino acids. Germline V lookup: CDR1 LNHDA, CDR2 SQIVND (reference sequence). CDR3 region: CASSTHGQGDEQYF. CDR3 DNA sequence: TGTGCCAGTAGTACCCACGGCCAGGGCGACGAGCAGTACTTC.